This entry concerns a single T cell receptor beta chain. Its antigen is currently unknown. The V gene lost 1 base and the J gene lost 8 bases, with 17 bases spanning the gap. The CDR3 totals 15 residues. Germline lookup yields CDR1 MDHEN and CDR2 SYDVKM. These data come from a study of shared clonotypes between healthy human individuals. Study-wide background: For every donor, three CD4 naive, three CD4 memory, two CD8 naive and one CD8 memory plates were used. General study results and limits: Non-shared clonotypes had lower generation probabilities than clonotypes shared by all four sorted-subset donors. A small donor pool kept down the genetic and exposure-history diversity that was represented. Expectations were that clonotype sharing among donors would be affected by sequencing depth.

CD8 cells classed as naive were CD45RO-negative and positively selected for CCR7, excluding terminally differentiated effector memory CD45RA+ cells. The protocol was immunoSEQ multiplex PCR, while the TCRdb copy is restricted to in-frame clones and leaves out a portion. The data contain approximately 590,000 clones, nearly 97% of them singletons. Sequenced material: naive CD8+ T cells sorted from blood. The receptor's source is a woman aged 25-40 years in good health. The genes are TRBV28 and TRBJ1-2; TRBD1 is a possible D gene (5 bases). The CDR3 sequence is CASSLFRGGPGGYTF. CDR3 nucleotides: TGTGCCAGCAGTTTATTTCGGGGGGGACCCGGAGGCTACACCTTC.